This is a list of T cell receptor beta chains from one sample in a study of cytomegalovirus exposure and HLA in healthy donors. Repertoires were generated with immunoSEQ multiplex PCR, while TCRdb's copy carries only in-frame clones and drops some. In the table there are some 150,000 clones, over 80% of which are singletons. The sample comprised PBMCs. The receptors were sampled from a woman in her twenties or thirties in good health and CMV-seronegative. The CDR3 runs from the conserved cysteine through the conserved F or W. The order of the fields is V gene, clone size, J gene, D gene, CDR3 DNA, CDR3 protein. The D gene is left open where the match is weak. The size entry is marked missing in some rows and otherwise reads once, few, many or a size class.

TRBV11-2	.	TRBJ2-1	.	TGTGCCAGCAGCTCCCGACCCGACAGAAGACCCTACAATGAGCAGTTCTTC	CASSSRPDRRPYNEQFF
TRBV7-2	.	TRBJ1-1	.	TGTGCCAGCAGCTTAGTAGTGAGGTCCACTGAAGCTTTCTTT	CASSLVVRSTEAFF
TRBV7-3	.	TRBJ2-3	TRBD2	TGTGCCAGCAGCTCCGGACTAGCGGGATTCACAGATACGCAGTATTTT	CASSSGLAGFTDTQYF
TRBV6-1	.	TRBJ1-4	.	TGTGCCAGCAGTGAAGCGAGAACAGGAACAACTAATGAAAAACTGTTTTTT	CASSEARTGTTNEKLFF
TRBV6-1	few	TRBJ1-5	TRBD1	TGTGCCAGCAGTCTGGACAGGGATCAGCCCCAGCATTTT	CASSLDRDQPQHF
TRBV9	.	TRBJ1-2	TRBD1	TGTGCCAGCAGCGTAGATGGGGGAAGGGACAGGGTCTATGGCTACACCTTC	CASSVDGGRDRVYGYTF
TRBV12-5	.	TRBJ1-1	.	TGTGCTAGTGACCCACGGGACTCAGGTTATAAGAACACTGAAGCTTTCTTT	CASDPRDSGYKNTEAFF
TRBV6-1	few	TRBJ1-1	TRBD1	TGTGCCAGCAGTTTGGACAGGGTGAACACTGAAGCTTTCTTT	CASSLDRVNTEAFF
TRBV10-3	once	TRBJ1-2	.	TGTGCCATCAGTGAGTCGGCGGGGGCTCACTATGGCTACACCTTC	CAISESAGAHYGYTF
TRBV5-1	.	TRBJ2-5	.	TGCGCCAGCAGCCAGCGGAGGTCAGGGGCGCAAGAGACCCAGTACTTC	CASSQRRSGAQETQYF
TRBV13	few	TRBJ1-1	TRBD1	TGTGCCAGCAGCGACAGGGCCATGAACACTGAAGCTTTCTTT	CASSDRAMNTEAFF
TRBV5-1	.	TRBJ2-5	TRBD2	TGCGCCAGCAGCGATGAGGTAGCGGGAGGAGGTGAGCAGTACTTC	CASSDEVAGGGEQYF
TRBV25-1	.	TRBJ2-5	.	TGTGCCGGCAGTGTTAGGGGGGGCCCACAAGAGACCCAGTACTTC	CAGSVRGGPQETQYF
TRBV7-3	once	TRBJ2-5	TRBD2	TGTGCCAGCAGCTTCGGGGGGGTCCGGGAGACCCAGTACTTC	CASSFGGVRETQYF
TRBV27	few	TRBJ1-1	.	TGTGCCAGCAGCCCCGCAGGGGCCAACACTGAAGCTTTCTTT	CASSPAGANTEAFF
TRBV4-3	few	TRBJ2-7	.	TGCGCCAGCAGCCAAGGGACAGGAGGGGGCTACGAGCAGTACTTC	CASSQGTGGGYEQYF
TRBV29-1	.	TRBJ2-4	TRBD1	TGCAGCGTACGGACAGGGGGAGTGGACATTCAGTACTTC	CSVRTGGVDIQYF
TRBV11-2	.	TRBJ2-7	.	TGTGCCAGCAGCTCGTATACAACAGGGTTTAAGCAGTACTTC	CASSSYTTGFKQYF
TRBV5-8	.	TRBJ1-6	.	TGTGCCAGCAGCCTCGCGCGGTCCAATTCACCCCTCCACTTT	CASSLARSNSPLHF
TRBV30	.	TRBJ2-7	TRBD1	TGTGCCTGGAGTGCCGGGACAGCCTACGAGCAGTACTTC	CAWSAGTAYEQYF
TRBV11-2	few	TRBJ2-7	.	TGTGCCAGCAGCTTAAACAGGGCAGCCTACGAGCAGTACTTC	CASSLNRAAYEQYF
TRBV11-1	.	TRBJ2-3	TRBD2	TGTGCCAGCAGCCCTAGGTTAGCGGGATCAACAGATACGCAGTATTTT	CASSPRLAGSTDTQYF
TRBV6-4	.	TRBJ2-3	TRBD2	TGTGCCAGCAGTGACACTGGGACTAGCGGAACAGATACGCAGTATTTT	CASSDTGTSGTDTQYF
TRBV9	once	TRBJ1-2	.	TGTGCCAGCAGGCCTATTTCAGGGGTCTATGGCTACACCTTC	CASRPISGVYGYTF
TRBV6-6	.	TRBJ1-2	TRBD1	TGTGCCAGCAGTTACGGGACAGGCTCGGCGGGCACCTTC	CASSYGTGSAGTF
TRBV4-3	.	TRBJ1-2	TRBD1	TGCGCCAGCAGCCAAGATCGGGCAGACAGGGGGGACTACACCTTC	CASSQDRADRGDYTF
TRBV12-5	.	TRBJ2-3	.	TGTGCTAGTGGCTCAGGGGATACGCAGTATTTT	CASGSGDTQYF
TRBV6-5	.	TRBJ2-7	TRBD2	TGTGCCAGCAGCCCCTCGAGCGGGACCTACGAGCAGTACTTC	CASSPSSGTYEQYF
TRBV2	.	TRBJ2-2	TRBD1	TGTGCCAGCAGTGCCGACAGGGTGAACACCGGGGAGCTGTTTTTT	CASSADRVNTGELFF
TRBV14	.	TRBJ2-3	TRBD2	TGTGCCACCGGGACTAGCGCAGATACGCAGTATTTT	CATGTSADTQYF
TRBV7-9	.	TRBJ2-5	.	TGTGCCAGCAGCCCCGTTGCTGCTGGCGGACACGCGACCCAGTACTTC	CASSPVAAGGHATQYF
TRBV7-2	.	TRBJ2-3	.	TGTGCCAGCAGCCCAATAGTTTCCACAGATACGCAGTATTTT	CASSPIVSTDTQYF
TRBV30	.	TRBJ1-2	.	TGTGCCTGGGCGAGGGCGCTCGGGTCGTTTGGCTACACCTTC	CAWARALGSFGYTF
TRBV6-5	.	TRBJ1-1	.	TGTGCCAGCAGGCGAGACACTGAAGCTTTCTTT	CASRRDTEAFF
TRBV5-4	.	TRBJ2-1	.	TGTGCCAGCAGCCCACCCGCGACACCGTACAATGAGCAGTTCTTC	CASSPPATPYNEQFF
TRBV30	.	TRBJ1-2	.	TGTGCCGTTTCCAGGGATTCGGGCTACACCTTC	CAVSRDSGYTF
TRBV5-6	few	TRBJ1-1	TRBD1	TGTGCCAGCAGCTTGGGTACAGGGGGTGAAGCTTTCTTT	CASSLGTGGEAFF
TRBV9	once	TRBJ2-2	TRBD1	TGTGCCAGCAGCGCTGACAGGGTGGCCGGGGAGCTGTTTTTT	CASSADRVAGELFF
TRBV6-6	few	TRBJ1-1	TRBD1	TGTGCCAGCAGTACGACAGGGGGCGAGACTGAAGCTTTCTTT	CASSTTGGETEAFF
TRBV2	.	TRBJ2-2	.	TGTGCCAGCCGTAAAGACGGGGGTTCCGGGGAGCTGTTTTTT	CASRKDGGSGELFF
TRBV6-6	few	TRBJ1-5	.	TGTGCCAGCCACGGGGGGTCGAATCAGCCCCAGCATTTT	CASHGGSNQPQHF
TRBV7-8	.	TRBJ2-5	.	TGTGCCAGCAGCTTAGGCGGCAGGACTCAAGAGACCCAGTACTTC	CASSLGGRTQETQYF
TRBV28	.	TRBJ1-4	.	TGTGCCAGCAATGAGGGACTCAATATTGAAAAACTGTTTTTT	CASNEGLNIEKLFF
TRBV11-3	.	TRBJ2-3	.	TGTGCCAGCAGCTTAGATCAGGATACGCAGTATTTT	CASSLDQDTQYF
TRBV10-3	.	TRBJ2-5	.	TGTGCCACCGCCTCCGGGGAAGAGACCCAGTACTTC	CATASGEETQYF
TRBV7-2	.	TRBJ2-7	.	TGTGCCAGCAGCTTAGGTAGTACCACCTACGAGCAGTACTTC	CASSLGSTTYEQYF
TRBV5-5	.	TRBJ1-5	.	TGTGCCAGCAGCTTGGCCGCAGGGAGGGGTCAGCCCCAGCATTTT	CASSLAAGRGQPQHF
TRBV30	.	TRBJ1-6	.	TGTGCCTGGAGTCAGGGTTCGGATAATTCACCCCTCCACTTT	CAWSQGSDNSPLHF
TRBV5-1	.	TRBJ2-7	.	TGCGCCAGCAGCCAGGGCAGGTCCTACGAGCAGTACTTC	CASSQGRSYEQYF
TRBV19	.	TRBJ1-5	TRBD1	TGTGCCAGTATGGGAACGGGACAGGGGATAGGTCAGCCCCAGCATTTT	CASMGTGQGIGQPQHF
TRBV10-2	.	TRBJ2-3	TRBD2	TGCGCCAGCAGTGAGACTAGCGGGGGGGGCACAGATACGCAGTATTTT	CASSETSGGGTDTQYF